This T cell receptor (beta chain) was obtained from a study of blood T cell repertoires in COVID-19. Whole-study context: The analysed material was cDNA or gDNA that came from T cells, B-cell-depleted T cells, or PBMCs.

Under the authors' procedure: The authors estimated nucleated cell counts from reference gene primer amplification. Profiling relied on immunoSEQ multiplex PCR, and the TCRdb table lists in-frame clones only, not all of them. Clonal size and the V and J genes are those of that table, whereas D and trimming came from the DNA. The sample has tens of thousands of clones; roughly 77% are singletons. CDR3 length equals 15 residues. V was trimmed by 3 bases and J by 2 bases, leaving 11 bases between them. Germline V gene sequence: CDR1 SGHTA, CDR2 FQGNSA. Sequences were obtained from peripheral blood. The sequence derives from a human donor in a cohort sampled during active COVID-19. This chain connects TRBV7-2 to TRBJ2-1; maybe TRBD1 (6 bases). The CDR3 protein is CASSFLGAPYNEQFF. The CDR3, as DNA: TGTGCCAGCAGCTTCCTGGGGGCCCCCTACAATGAGCAGTTCTTC.